This T cell receptor beta chain was found in a study of identical twins (dated by TCRdb to 2016 to 2017). Concerning the study at large: The study deep-sequenced TCR alpha and beta repertoires from monozygotic twins, unrelated adults of various ages and cord blood to test whether fetal clonotypes persist. To rule out contamination, the twin experiments were replicated at different times with different library preparation protocols. The research as a whole found: Recombination models systematically underestimated out-of-frame TCR alpha sharing in monozygotic twins but agreed with sharing between unrelated individuals. Fewer insertions were carried by abundant cord blood beta clonotypes; a weaker similar trend was observed in young adult naive repertoires, while no such trend was observed in memory repertoires. Zero-insertion analyses could be partly confounded by invariant T cells such as MAIT and iNKT, although diverse VJ usage argued against such confounding for most clonotypes. A weaker excess of twin sharing was found in beta out-of-frame sequences because the signal-to-noise ratio was lowered by fewer shared sequences. Out-of-frame TCR alpha sequences shared between twins showed an excess of low generation-probability sequences compared with coincidental sharing between unrelated individuals. Because the same donors could not be followed over many years, the conclusions relied on cross-sectional statistical analysis.

The method was 5' RACE. TCRdb names Illumina HiSeq 2000 as the instrument used. A universal primer binding site was added through template switching, and the final cDNA carried a unique molecular identifier so that TCR cDNA molecules could be counted accurately. First-strand cDNA for TCR alpha and beta chains was synthesized from specific primers in the conserved constant-segment region. Each cDNA library was double barcoded, with a SMART-Mk sample barcode plus Illumina barcodes, to control for contamination. TruSeq adapter sequences and Illumina sample barcodes were added in two successive PCR steps. The TCR alpha and beta cDNA libraries were sequenced on the Illumina HiSeq platform using custom primers. Per the source publication's procedure: Unique molecular identifiers were extracted from raw reads with MiGEC, and CDR3 positions were determined with MiXCR. Recombination models were inferred per individual with the repgenHMM and IGoR tools using an EM algorithm. The analysis of shared clonotypes was done with the tcR package in R, with sharing normalized by the product of cloneset sizes. To study raw recombination free of thymic and clonal selection effects, out-of-frame nonproductive sequences were analyzed. TCRdb reprocessing: public reads trimmed at Q25 with fastp, clones called with MiXCR, in-frame beta chains kept. Rows with a matching CDR3 protein are joined into one entry that keeps the most common DNA and genes. None of the V and J calls come from the authors' own analysis; TCRdb made them. The sample table holds fewer than 800,000 distinct CDR3 sequences, of which around 7.4% were seen once. 1.5% to 2% of the sample is taken by the ten largest.

According to the germline V gene, CDR1 reads SGHTA and CDR2 reads FQGNSA. There are 15 amino acids in the CDR3, from cysteine to phenylalanine inclusive. Only the CDR3 portion is preserved as DNA: 45 bases, with reading frame beginning at the first base. V and J are trimmed by 8 bases and 6 bases, and the gene matches miss 5 bases of the junction. This clonotype turned up a few times. Its antigen is not yet known. Qualities for individual bases were not recorded, and no much larger clone is one base off. Only healthy Caucasian donors were included. Three pairs of female monozygotic twins, all aged 18 to 29 years, made up the twin cohort. RNA for TCR libraries was isolated from peripheral blood mononuclear cells. These same data were also listed under a study on yellow fever vaccine responses in identical twins. The second study reports: According to the authors, in identical twins the way T cells responded to vaccination appeared partly convergent and partly personalized. The study precisely tracked vaccine-responding T cell clones in identical twins.

The chain is made from TRBV7-2 and TRBJ2-3; the central 16 bases match TRBD2. Material for sequencing was PBMCs. The source is a woman aged 18-29 years in good health. The DNA reads as follows: TGTGCCAGCGGGACTAGCGGGGGGGCATGGGATACGCAGTATTTT. It translates to CASGTSGGAWDTQYF.